These 28 T cell receptor beta chains were sequenced from one sample in a study of STAT5B mutations in CD4+ large granular lymphocyte leukemia. Profiled with immunoSEQ multiplex PCR; TCRdb holds only in-frame clones, not every one. The profile shows about 40,000 clones, approximately 88% of them singletons. What was sequenced was CD4+ T cells from blood buffy coats. Every receptor here comes from a human donor in good health.

In this sample, this clone turned up a few times. The chain has TRBV5-1 and TRBJ1-2; the D is unclear. The V end lost 0 bases, the J end lost 8 bases, and 8 bases lay between the germline ends. The CDR3 sequence is 12 residues long. Germline V gives CDR1 SGHRS, CDR2 YFSETQ. The CDR3 protein is CASSLGEGGYTF. The CDR3 DNA reads as TGCGCCAGCAGCTTGGGAGAAGGGGGCTACACCTTC.

The V call is TRBV19, the J call TRBJ2-2, with 9 bases matching TRBD1. Trimming took 5 bases from V and 7 from J; bases not matched to a gene: 8. CDR3 length equals 15 residues. Germline V CDR1 and CDR2: LNHDA, SQIVND (reference sequence). The DNA for the CDR3 is TGTGCCAGTAGTCCACCCGGGACAGGGAACGGGGAGCTGTTTTTT. It encodes CASSPPGTGNGELFF.

This clone appeared a single time. This chain uses TRBV10-3 with TRBJ1-1; D is possibly TRBD1 (5 bases). The CDR3 runs 13 residues. Per the germline V gene, CDR1 is ENHRY and CDR2 is SYGVKD. Trimming stripped 5 bases from V and 4 bases from J, with 11 bases between. CDR3 protein: CAISTQDLTEAFF. The CDR3 DNA sequence: TGTGCCATCAGTACACAGGATCTCACTGAAGCTTTCTTT.

The chain employs TRBV30 and TRBJ2-3; D tentatively reads TRBD1 or TRBD2 (5 bases each). Trimming pared 0 bases from V and 4 bases from J, leaving 11 bases between. Germline CDR1 and CDR2: GTSNPN and SVGIG (reference sequence). This CDR3 spans 14 amino acids. This chain's CDR3 is CAWSVLGAADTQYF. DNA of the CDR3: TGTGCCTGGAGTGTACTCGGGGCCGCAGATACGCAGTATTTT.

J is TRBJ2-2 and V is TRBV2; possible D gene TRBD1, 6 bases. V shed 2 bases and J shed 4 bases, with 11 bases lying between them. The CDR3 extends over 15 amino acids. From germline, CDR1 is SNHLY and CDR2 FYNNEI. CDR3 coding DNA: TGTGCCAGCAGTGAACAAGGACAGTTCACCGGGGAGCTGTTTTTT. It yields the protein CASSEQGQFTGELFF.

V usage is TRBV5-1 and J usage is TRBJ2-7, with D maybe TRBD1 (5 bases). Trimming removed 7 bases at V and 6 bases at J, with 11 bases between. Germline V gives CDR1 SGHRS, CDR2 YFSETQ. This CDR3 is built from 11 residues. CDR3 loop: CASQAGPEQYF. In DNA, the CDR3 is TGCGCCAGCCAGGCAGGGCCCGAGCAGTACTTC.

Only one count was recorded for this clone. The CDR3 DNA reads as TGTGCCTGGAGTGGACCCGACAGGGGGGGCTCCTACGAGCAGTACTTC. As protein: CAWSGPDRGGSYEQYF. The V call is TRBV30, the J call TRBJ2-7; 9 nucleotides line up with TRBD1. Per germline, CDR1 GTSNPN and CDR2 SVGIG (reference sequence). Trimming at V came to 1 base and at J to 0 bases, leaving 7 bases not matched to a gene. There are 16 residues in the CDR3.

This rearrangement joins TRBV5-4 to TRBJ1-3, with unresolved D. Germline V gene data show CDR1 as SGHNT and CDR2 as YYREEE (reference sequence). The length of the CDR3 is 17 residues. Trimming cost V 3 bases and J 0 bases, with 16 bases left between them. The CDR3 DNA reads as TGTGCCAGCAGCTCGGCCCCGGGGTGGGGCTCTGGAAACACCATATATTTT. Its protein product is CASSSAPGWGSGNTIYF.

This chain uses TRBV2 with TRBJ2-2; D is uncertain. V was cut by 8 bases and J by 9 bases, with 10 bases left in between. CDR1 and CDR2 from the germline V gene are SNHLY and FYNNEI. This CDR3 comprises 11 residues. The DNA of the CDR3 is TGTGCCAGCCGATTGGGATGGGAGCTGTTTTTT. Protein sequence: CASRLGWELFF.

The V and J genes are TRBV6-1 and TRBJ1-5; 8 bases agree with TRBD1. The germline gives CDR1 MNHNS, CDR2 SASEGT. The CDR3 extends over 14 amino acids. Trimming cost V 6 bases and J 4 bases; bases outside gene matches: 5. CDR3 protein: CASRGTGLNQPQHF. Written as DNA, the CDR3 is TGTGCCAGCAGAGGGACAGGCCTTAATCAGCCCCAGCATTTT.

This chain joins TRBV28 and TRBJ1-2; the D is unclear. Germline V CDR1 and CDR2: MDHEN, SYDVKM. Between the trimmed V and J ends, which lost 1 base and 7 bases, there was a span of 13 bases. The CDR3 is 14 residues long. The CDR3 region is CASSLSGNLGGYTF. In nucleotides, the CDR3 is TGTGCCAGCAGTTTATCGGGGAATCTTGGTGGCTACACCTTC.

The chain combines TRBV15 with TRBJ2-7; the D call may be TRBD1 or TRBD2 (5 bases each). Trimming cost V 5 bases and J 5 bases, with 16 bases left between them. Germline V gene sequence: CDR1 LNHNV, CDR2 YYDKDF (reference sequence). The CDR3 runs 14 residues. The CDR3 region is CATSSPNGTDEQYF. In nucleotides, the CDR3 is TGTGCCACCAGCTCTCCTAACGGGACCGACGAGCAGTACTTC. Drawing the rest from reference TRBV15 and TRBJ2-7, the complete variable domain is DAMVIQNPRYQVTQFGKPVTLSCSQTLNHNVMYWYQQKSSQAPKLLFHYYDKDFNNEADTPDNFQSRRPNTSFCFLDIRSPGLGDTAMYLCATSSPNGTDEQYFGPGTRLTVT.

This clone was seen a few times. The genes are TRBV2 and TRBJ1-5, with 7 bases that match TRBD1. Germline lookup yields CDR1 SNHLY and CDR2 FYNNEI. This CDR3 has 15 amino acids. The V gene end was trimmed by 4 bases and the J gene end by 6 bases; junction bases not matched to a gene: 9. The CDR3 protein is CASSVGQGGGQPQHF. CDR3 nucleotides: TGTGCCAGCAGTGTTGGGCAGGGGGGAGGTCAGCCCCAGCATTTT. The entire variable domain, with the rest obtained from reference TRBV2 and TRBJ1-5, is as follows: EPEVTQTPSHQVTQMGQEVILRCVPISNHLYFYWYRQILGQKVEFLVSFYNNEISEKSEIFDDQFSVERPDGSNFTLKIRSTKLEDSAMYFCASSVGQGGGQPQHFGDGTRLSIL.

CDR3 region: CASSASANTGELFF. The CDR3 DNA follows: TGTGCCAGCAGTGCATCTGCGAACACCGGGGAGCTGTTTTTT. V and J are TRBV6-5 and TRBJ2-2; no firm D call. Trimming cost V 5 bases and J 0 bases, with 7 bases left between them. Germline values: CDR1 MNHEY, CDR2 SVGAGI. The CDR3 extends over 14 amino acids.

The V gene is TRBV14, the J gene TRBJ1-2, with D possibly matching TRBD1 (5 bases). The germline CDR1 and CDR2 sequences are SGHDN and FVKESK. V dropped 4 bases and J dropped 7 bases, with 16 bases sitting between them. CDR3 size: 14 residues. The CDR3 sequence: CASSRDAGIGGYTF. CDR3 sequence (DNA): TGTGCCAGCAGCCGGGACGCCGGGATAGGTGGCTACACCTTC.

The table lists this clone with a count of one. J is TRBJ1-1 and V is TRBV19; TRBD1 matches 9 bases. Germline V gives CDR1 LNHDA, CDR2 SQIVND (reference sequence). V lost 5 bases to trimming and J lost 6 bases; unmatched junction nucleotides: 4. CDR3 length: 13 amino acids. The CDR3 sequence is CASSVTGGSEAFF. CDR3 DNA: TGTGCCAGTAGTGTGACAGGGGGGTCTGAAGCTTTCTTT.

In this sample, this clone turned up a few times. The rearrangement joins TRBV19 to TRBJ2-7; D is perhaps TRBD2 (7 bases). This CDR3 contains 15 residues. The ends were cut back, 7 bases at V and 5 bases at J, with 21 bases in the middle. Per the germline V gene, CDR1 is LNHDA and CDR2 is SQIVND (reference sequence). The CDR3 DNA is TGTGCCAGTAACAACGGGGGGCAGGGGCGGAACGAGCAGTACTTC. Translating gives CASNNGGQGRNEQYF. The variable domain in full, completed from reference TRBV19 and TRBJ2-7, reads DGGITQSPKYLFRKEGQNVTLSCEQNLNHDAMYWYRQDPGQGLRLIYYSQIVNDFQKGDIAEGYSVSREKKESFPLTVTSAQKNPTAFYLCASNNGGQGRNEQYFGPGTRLTVT.

The chain has TRBV7-2 and TRBJ2-1; 11 nucleotides align to TRBD1. The CDR3 totals 15 residues. V lost 5 bases, J lost 8 bases, and 8 bases stayed unmatched. Germline V gene sequence: CDR1 SGHTA, CDR2 FQGNSA. This chain's CDR3 is CASSVRDRGTDEQFF. The CDR3 nucleotides read TGTGCCAGCAGCGTCCGGGACAGGGGGACTGATGAGCAGTTCTTC. Combining the CDR3 with reference TRBV7-2 and TRBJ2-1 gives the whole variable domain GAGVSQSPSNKVTEKGKDVELRCDPISGHTALYWYRQSLGQGLEFLIYFQGNSAPDKSGLPSDRFSAERTGGSVSTLTIQRTQQEDSAVYLCASSVRDRGTDEQFFGPGTRLTVL.

This chain joins TRBV7-2 and TRBJ1-4, with D possibly being TRBD1 (6 bases). Germline CDR1 reads SGHTA; CDR2 reads FQGNSA. V shed 10 bases and J shed 2 bases, with 14 bases lying between them. The CDR3 is made up of 14 amino acids. CDR3 residues: CATQQGPTNEKLFF. In DNA, the CDR3 is TGTGCCACCCAACAGGGACCTACTAATGAAAAACTGTTTTTT.

The rearrangement joins TRBV19 to TRBJ1-3; TRBD1 matches 10 bases. The CDR3 sequence is 14 residues long. After removal of 10 bases from V and 4 bases from J, the junction contained 7 bases not matched to a gene. Germline V gives CDR1 LNHDA, CDR2 SQIVND (reference sequence). The CDR3, as DNA: TGTGCCACCAAAGGGACAGGGGCAGGAAACACCATATATTTT. Its protein is CATKGTGAGNTIYF.

The J gene is TRBJ1-1, the V gene TRBV6-5; no firm D call. V was trimmed by 2 bases and J by 4 bases, leaving 8 bases between them. The CDR3 covers 13 residues. Germline V gene sequence: CDR1 MNHEY, CDR2 SVGAGI. CDR3: CASSYKGSTEAFF. The DNA of the CDR3 is TGTGCCAGCAGTTACAAGGGTAGCACTGAAGCTTTCTTT.

The chain couples TRBV5-1 to TRBJ2-5, with a weak D call TRBD1 (6 bases). Germline loops: CDR1 SGHRS, CDR2 YFSETQ. The V end lost 3 bases, the J end lost 4 bases, and 16 bases lay between the germline ends. The CDR3 consists of 15 residues. The CDR3 sequence is CASSSNSGEGETQYF. In nucleotides, the CDR3 is TGCGCCAGCAGCTCCAATTCAGGGGAAGGAGAGACCCAGTACTTC.

This clone was detected once. V usage is TRBV27 and J usage is TRBJ2-1; 14 bases agree with TRBD2. The CDR3 extends over 15 amino acids. CDR1 MNHEY and CDR2 SMNVEV come from the germline V gene (reference sequence). V shed 6 bases, J shed 7 bases, and the junction held 5 bases outside the gene matches. The CDR3 reads CASSRTSGRINEQFF. CDR3 bases: TGTGCCAGCAGCCGGACTAGCGGGAGGATAAATGAGCAGTTCTTC.

This sequence joins TRBV25-1 and TRBJ1-2; possibly TRBD1 for D (5 bases). This CDR3 region has 12 residues. Trimming left V 4 bases short and J 7 bases short, with 10 bases between. The germline V gene encodes CDR1 MGHDK and CDR2 SYGVNS. CDR3 DNA: TGTGCCAGCAGTGTGTCGGGGCTTGGCTACACCTTC. Amino acids: CASSVSGLGYTF.

The chain joins TRBV13 to TRBJ1-3; D possibly corresponds to TRBD1 (5 bases). The germline gives CDR1 PRHDT, CDR2 FYEKMQ (reference sequence). The CDR3 runs 14 residues. Trimming pared 5 bases from V and 6 bases from J, leaving 14 bases between. The CDR3 bases are TGTGCCAGCAGCCCGCGGCAGGGTCTAAACACCATATATTTT. Its translation: CASSPRQGLNTIYF.

This sequence joins TRBV18 and TRBJ1-3, with D unclear. Trimming removed 2 bases from V and 0 bases from J, with 14 bases in between. Germline CDR1 reads KGHSH; CDR2 reads LQKENI. This CDR3 spans 17 amino acids. The CDR3 DNA sequence: TGTGCCAGCTCACCAGTAGGAAACCAGTTCTCTGGAAACACCATATATTTT. It translates to CASSPVGNQFSGNTIYF.

This chain connects TRBV5-1 to TRBJ1-2; TRBD1 agrees at 8 bases. There are 13 residues in the CDR3. V lost 5 bases to trimming and J lost 8 bases; unmatched junction nucleotides: 8. Per the germline V gene, CDR1 is SGHRS and CDR2 is YFSETQ. CDR3 loop: CASSQDRAEGYTF. The DNA of the CDR3 is TGCGCCAGCAGTCAGGACAGGGCGGAGGGCTACACCTTC.

This chain uses TRBV28 with TRBJ1-5, with TRBD1 as a possible D gene (6 bases). In germline, CDR1 is MDHEN, CDR2 SYDVKM. This CDR3 has 13 residues. The V gene lost 8 bases and the J gene lost 5 bases, with 13 bases spanning the gap. CDR3 DNA sequence: TGTGCCAGCGGAACAGGGTTCTATCAGCCCCAGCATTTT. Amino acid sequence: CASGTGFYQPQHF. Combining the CDR3 with reference TRBV28 and TRBJ1-5 gives the whole variable domain DVKVTQSSRYLVKRTGEKVFLECVQDMDHENMFWYRQDPGLGLRLIYFSYDVKMKEKGDIPEGYSVSREKKERFSLILESASTNQTSMYLCASGTGFYQPQHFGDGTRLSIL.